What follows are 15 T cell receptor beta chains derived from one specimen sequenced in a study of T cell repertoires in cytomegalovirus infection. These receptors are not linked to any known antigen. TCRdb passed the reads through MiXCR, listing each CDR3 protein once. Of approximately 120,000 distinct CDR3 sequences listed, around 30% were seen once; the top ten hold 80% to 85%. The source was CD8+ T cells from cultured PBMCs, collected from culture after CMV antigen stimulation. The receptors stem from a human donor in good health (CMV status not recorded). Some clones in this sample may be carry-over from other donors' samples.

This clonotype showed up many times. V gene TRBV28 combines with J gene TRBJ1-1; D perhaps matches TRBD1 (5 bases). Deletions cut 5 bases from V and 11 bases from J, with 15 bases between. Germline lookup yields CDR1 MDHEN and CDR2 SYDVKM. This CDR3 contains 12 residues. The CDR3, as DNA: TGTGCCAGCAGTCCCGGGGCCCTGAACGCTTTCTTT. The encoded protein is CASSPGALNAFF.

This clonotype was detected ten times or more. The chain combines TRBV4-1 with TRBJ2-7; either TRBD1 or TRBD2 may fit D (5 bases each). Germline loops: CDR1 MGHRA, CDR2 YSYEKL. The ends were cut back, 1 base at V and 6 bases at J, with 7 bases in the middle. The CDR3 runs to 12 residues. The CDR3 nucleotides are TGCGCCAGCAGCCAAGCGGGGCGCGAGCAGTACTTC. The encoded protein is CASSQAGREQYF.

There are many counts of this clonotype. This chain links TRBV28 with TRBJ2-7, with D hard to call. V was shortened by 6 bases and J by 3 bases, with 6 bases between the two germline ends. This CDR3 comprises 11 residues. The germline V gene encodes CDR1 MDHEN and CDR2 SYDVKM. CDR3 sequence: CASSPYYEQYF. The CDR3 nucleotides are TGTGCCAGCAGCCCTTACTACGAGCAGTACTTC.

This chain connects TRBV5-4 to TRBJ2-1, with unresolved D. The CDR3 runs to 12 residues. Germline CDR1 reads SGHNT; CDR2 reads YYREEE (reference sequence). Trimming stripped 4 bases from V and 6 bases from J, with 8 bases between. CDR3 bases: TGTGCCAGCAGCCACACCCCCAATGAGCAGTTCTTC. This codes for CASSHTPNEQFF.

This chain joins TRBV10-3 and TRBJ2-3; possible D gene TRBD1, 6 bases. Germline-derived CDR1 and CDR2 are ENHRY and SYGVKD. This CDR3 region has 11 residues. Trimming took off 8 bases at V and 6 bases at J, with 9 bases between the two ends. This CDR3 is CAISRGDTQYF. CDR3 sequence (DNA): TGTGCCATCTCGAGGGGGGATACGCAGTATTTT.

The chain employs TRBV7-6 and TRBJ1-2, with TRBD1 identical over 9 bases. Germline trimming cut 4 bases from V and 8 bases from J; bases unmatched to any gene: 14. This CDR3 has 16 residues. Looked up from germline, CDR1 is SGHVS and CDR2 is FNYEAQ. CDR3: CASSSKGGTGTGGYTF. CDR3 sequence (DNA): TGTGCCAGCAGCTCTAAGGGAGGGACAGGGACAGGGGGCTACACCTTC.

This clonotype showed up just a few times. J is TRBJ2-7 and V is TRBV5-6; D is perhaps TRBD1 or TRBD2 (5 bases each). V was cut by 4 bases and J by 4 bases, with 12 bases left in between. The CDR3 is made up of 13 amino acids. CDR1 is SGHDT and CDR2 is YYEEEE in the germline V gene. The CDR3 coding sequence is TGTGCCAGCAGCGGGGGAAGTCGGTACGAGCAGTACTTC. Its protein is CASSGGSRYEQYF.

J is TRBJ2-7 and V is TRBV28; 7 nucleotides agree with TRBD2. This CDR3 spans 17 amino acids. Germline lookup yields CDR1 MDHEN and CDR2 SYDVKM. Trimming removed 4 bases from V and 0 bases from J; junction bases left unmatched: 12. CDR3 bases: TGTGCCAGCAGTTCTGGGGGGGGTCGGGCCAGCTCCTACGAGCAGTACTTC. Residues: CASSSGGGRASSYEQYF. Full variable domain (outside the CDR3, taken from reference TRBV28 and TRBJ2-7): DVKVTQSSRYLVKRTGEKVFLECVQDMDHENMFWYRQDPGLGLRLIYFSYDVKMKEKGDIPEGYSVSREKKERFSLILESASTNQTSMYLCASSSGGGRASSYEQYFGPGTRLTVT.

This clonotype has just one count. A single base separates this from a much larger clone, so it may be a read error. This CDR3 reads CASSDEQGLYEQYF. The CDR3 DNA sequence: TGTGCCAGCAGCGACGAACAGGGGCTCTACGAGCAGTACTTC. The chain joins TRBV7-6 to TRBJ2-7, with 7 bases lining up with TRBD1. The germline V gene has CDR1 SGHVS and CDR2 FNYEAQ. There are 14 residues in the CDR3. V lost 5 bases, J lost 3 bases, and 7 bases stayed unmatched.

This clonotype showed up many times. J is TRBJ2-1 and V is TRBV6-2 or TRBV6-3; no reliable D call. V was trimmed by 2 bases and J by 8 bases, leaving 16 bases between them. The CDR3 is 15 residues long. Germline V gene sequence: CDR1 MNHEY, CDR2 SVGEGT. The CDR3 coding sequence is TGTGCCAGCAGTTACCCCTCGTATGGGGTCTATGAGCAGTTCTTC. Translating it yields CASSYPSYGVYEQFF.

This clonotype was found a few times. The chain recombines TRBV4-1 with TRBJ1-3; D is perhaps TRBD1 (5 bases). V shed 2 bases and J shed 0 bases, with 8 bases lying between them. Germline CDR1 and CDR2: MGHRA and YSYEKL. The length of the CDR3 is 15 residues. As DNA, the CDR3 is TGCGCCAGCAGCCAATATACAGGCTCTGGAAACACCATATATTTT. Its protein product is CASSQYTGSGNTIYF.

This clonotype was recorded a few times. CDR3 bases: TGTGCCAGCAGCCCACAAACGGGGGGTTATGGAGAGACCCAGTACTTC. It is translated as CASSPQTGGYGETQYF. The J gene is TRBJ2-5, the V gene TRBV27, with TRBD2 matching 7 bases. The junction had 14 bases not matched to a gene; V was cut back by 6 bases and J by 4 bases. The CDR3 is 16 residues long. The V gene's germline CDR1 is MNHEY and CDR2 SMNVEV (reference sequence).

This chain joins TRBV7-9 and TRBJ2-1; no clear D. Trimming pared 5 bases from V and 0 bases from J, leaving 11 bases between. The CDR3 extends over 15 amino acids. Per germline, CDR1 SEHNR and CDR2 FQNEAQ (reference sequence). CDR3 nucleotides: TGTGCCAGCAGCGGATCGGGCTCCTCCTACAATGAGCAGTTCTTC. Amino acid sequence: CASSGSGSSYNEQFF.

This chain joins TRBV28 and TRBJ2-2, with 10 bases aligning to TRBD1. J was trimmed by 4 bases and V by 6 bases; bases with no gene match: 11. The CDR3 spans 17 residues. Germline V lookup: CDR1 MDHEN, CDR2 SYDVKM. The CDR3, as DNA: TGTGCCAGCAGCCCATCCAGGGGACAGGGGAGCACCGGGGAGCTGTTTTTT. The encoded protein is CASSPSRGQGSTGELFF.

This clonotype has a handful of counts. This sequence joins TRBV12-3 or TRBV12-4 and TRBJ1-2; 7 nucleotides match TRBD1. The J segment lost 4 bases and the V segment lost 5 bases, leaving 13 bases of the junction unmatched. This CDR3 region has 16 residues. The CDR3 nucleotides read TGTGCCAGCAGTCCGTCACGGCAGGGGGGAGTCTATGGCTACACCTTC. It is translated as CASSPSRQGGVYGYTF.